This T cell receptor beta chain originates from a study of blood T cell repertoires in COVID-19. For the study at large: The cDNA or gDNA used as material had been derived from T cells, B-cell-depleted T cells, or PBMCs.

In the original workflow: Amplification from reference gene primers served as the basis for estimated nucleated cell counts. Profiling relied on immunoSEQ multiplex PCR, and the TCRdb table lists in-frame clones only, not all of them. V and J calls and clone size follow that table, whereas D and trimming were derived from the DNA. The sample contains a few hundred thousand clones, about 89% of which appear only once. Germline-derived CDR1 and CDR2 are GTSNPN and SVGIG (reference sequence). This CDR3 has 11 amino acids. Trimming removed 8 bases at V and 1 base at J, with 8 bases between. This TCR was sampled from a man aged 30 to 39 with acute or convalescent COVID-19. Sequenced input: peripheral blood. The rearrangement links TRBV30 to TRBJ1-1; no firm D call. The CDR3 DNA sequence: TGTGCCCAGGAAAAGAACACTGAAGCTTTCTTT. Encoded protein: CAQEKNTEAFF.